This TCR beta chain was captured by sequencing in a study of graft-versus-host responses after intestinal transplantation. Study details: All recipients were given anti-thymocyte globulin induction, and tacrolimus and steroids were then administered for three to four years.

Clones were sequenced by immunoSEQ multiplex PCR, and TCRdb holds only the in-frame ones, with some missing. The table records fewer than 30,000 clones, approximately 85% of them present only once. CDR3 size: 13 residues. Trimming took off 0 bases at V and 1 base at J, with 4 bases between the two ends. The germline V gene encodes CDR1 MNHEY and CDR2 SMNVEV (reference sequence). The source material was PBMCs, sampled approximately 450 days after intestinal transplant. This TCR was sampled from a human patient who received an intestinal transplant, so some T cells may come from the graft donor. This chain links TRBV27 with TRBJ2-7; D is uncertain. DNA of the CDR3: TGTGCCAGCAGTTTATCCCCTTCCTACGAGCAGTACTTC. Translation: CASSLSPSYEQYF.